Given below is one T cell receptor beta chain in context. Clones were read by immunoSEQ multiplex PCR, and TCRdb kept only the in-frame ones, dropping some. This sample has about 80,000 clones, with approximately 90% found just once. This sample is part of a study of blood T cell repertoires in COVID-19. Whole-study context: PBMCs, B-cell-depleted T cells, or T cells were the source of the cDNA or gDNA that made up the material.

The V gene's germline CDR1 is MNHEY and CDR2 SVGAGI. V shed 6 bases, J shed 4 bases, and the junction held 8 bases outside the gene matches. The CDR3 runs to 15 residues. Sequencing input: peripheral blood. V and J are TRBV6-5 and TRBJ2-3; 9 nucleotides line up with TRBD2. The TCR sequence derives from a woman of 80 years or more with acute or convalescent COVID-19. CDR3 coding DNA: TGTGCCAGCAGCCGTAGCGGGAGTGACCCAGATACGCAGTATTTT. Encoded protein: CASSRSGSDPDTQYF.